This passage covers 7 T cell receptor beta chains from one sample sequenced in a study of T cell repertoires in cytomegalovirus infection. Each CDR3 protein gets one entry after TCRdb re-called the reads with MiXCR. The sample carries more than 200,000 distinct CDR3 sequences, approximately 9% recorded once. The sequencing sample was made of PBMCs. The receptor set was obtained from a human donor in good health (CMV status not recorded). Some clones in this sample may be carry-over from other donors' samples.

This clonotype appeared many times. The CDR3 DNA is TGTGCCAGCAGCTTTCAAAGAGGCACCGGGGAGCTGTTTTTT. This sequence encodes CASSFQRGTGELFF. V gene TRBV7-2 combines with J gene TRBJ2-2; D gene ambiguous. Germline V lookup: CDR1 SGHTA, CDR2 FQGNSA. Trimming removed 3 bases from V and 4 bases from J, with 9 bases in between. The CDR3 has 14 amino acids.

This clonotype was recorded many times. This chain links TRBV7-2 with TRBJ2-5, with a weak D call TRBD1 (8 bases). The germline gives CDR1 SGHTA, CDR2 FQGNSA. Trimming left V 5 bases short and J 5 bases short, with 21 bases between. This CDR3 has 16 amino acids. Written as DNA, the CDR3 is TGTGCCAGCAGCCACCCTACAGGGGGGGGTAGTGAGACCCAGTACTTC. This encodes CASSHPTGGGSETQYF.

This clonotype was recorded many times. The CDR3, as DNA: TGTGCCAGCAGTTACGGGGGACAGGCGACAACTGAAGCTTTCTTT. Translation gives CASSYGGQATTEAFF. The chain carries TRBV6-2 or TRBV6-3 and TRBJ1-1, with 8 bases that match TRBD1. The V segment lost 2 bases and the J segment 5 bases; nucleotides outside the gene matches: 7. The CDR3 runs 15 residues. The germline gives CDR1 MNHEY, CDR2 SVGEGT.

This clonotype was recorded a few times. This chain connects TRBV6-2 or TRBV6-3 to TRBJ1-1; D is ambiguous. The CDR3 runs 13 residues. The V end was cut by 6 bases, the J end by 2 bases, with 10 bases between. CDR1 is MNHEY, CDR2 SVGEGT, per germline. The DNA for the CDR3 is TGTGCCAGCAGGCGAAGATCAAACACTGAAGCTTTCTTT. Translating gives CASRRRSNTEAFF.

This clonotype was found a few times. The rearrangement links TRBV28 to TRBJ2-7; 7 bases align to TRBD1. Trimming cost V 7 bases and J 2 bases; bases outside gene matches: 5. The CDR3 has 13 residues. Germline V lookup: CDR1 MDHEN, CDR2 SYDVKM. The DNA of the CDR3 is TGTGCCAGCACCCGGACAGGCACCTACGAGCAGTACTTC. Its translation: CASTRTGTYEQYF. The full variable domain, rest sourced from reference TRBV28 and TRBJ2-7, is DVKVTQSSRYLVKRTGEKVFLECVQDMDHENMFWYRQDPGLGLRLIYFSYDVKMKEKGDIPEGYSVSREKKERFSLILESASTNQTSMYLCASTRTGTYEQYFGPGTRLTVT.

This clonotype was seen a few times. This chain's CDR3 is CASKTSYGSYEQYF. In DNA form, the CDR3 reads TGTGCCAGCAAAACTAGTTATGGTTCCTACGAGCAGTACTTC. This chain uses TRBV27 with TRBJ2-7; TRBD2 is a possible D gene (5 bases). The germline V and J ends were trimmed by 7 bases and 1 base, with 14 bases remaining between them. Germline CDR1 is MNHEY and CDR2 is SMNVEV (reference sequence). The CDR3 has 14 amino acids.

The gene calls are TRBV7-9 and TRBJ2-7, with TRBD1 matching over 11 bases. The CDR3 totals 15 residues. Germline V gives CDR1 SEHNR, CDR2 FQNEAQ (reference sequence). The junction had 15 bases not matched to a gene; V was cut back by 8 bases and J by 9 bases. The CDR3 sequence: CASGITGTGGYVQYF. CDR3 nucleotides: TGTGCCAGCGGTATCACCGGGACAGGGGGATATGTGCAGTACTTC.